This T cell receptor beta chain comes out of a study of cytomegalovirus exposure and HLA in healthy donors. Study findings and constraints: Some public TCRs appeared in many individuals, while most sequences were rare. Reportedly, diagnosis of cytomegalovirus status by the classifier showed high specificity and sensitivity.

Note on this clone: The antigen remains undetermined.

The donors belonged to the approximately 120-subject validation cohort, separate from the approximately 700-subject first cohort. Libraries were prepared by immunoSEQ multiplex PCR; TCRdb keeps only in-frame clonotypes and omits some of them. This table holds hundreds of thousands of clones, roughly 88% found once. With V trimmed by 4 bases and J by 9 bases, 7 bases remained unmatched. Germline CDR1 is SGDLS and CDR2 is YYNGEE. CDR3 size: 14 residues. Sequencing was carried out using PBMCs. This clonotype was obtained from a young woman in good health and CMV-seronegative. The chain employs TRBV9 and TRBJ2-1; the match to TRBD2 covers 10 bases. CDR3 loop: CASSLSGGGAEQFF. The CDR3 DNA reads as TGTGCCAGCAGCCTCAGCGGGGGGGGAGCTGAGCAGTTCTTC.